This T cell receptor beta chain was recorded in a study of monozygotic twins with inflammatory bowel disease. CDR1 is MDHEN and CDR2 is SYDVKM in the germline V gene. CDR3 length equals 13 residues. UMIs that included a 6-nucleotide sample barcode were added by template switching, which took place during cDNA synthesis. TCRdb re-called the 5' RACE reads; one entry per CDR3 protein, DNA not given. The sample table includes approximately 300,000 distinct CDR3 sequences. This clonotype was sampled from a human donor with ulcerative colitis or Crohn's disease, or a healthy co-twin of an affected twin (not recorded which). This chain joins TRBV28 and TRBJ2-2. Sequencing was performed on blood. CDR3 loop: CASREWGTGELFF. Full variable domain (rest looked up from reference TRBV28 and TRBJ2-2): DVKVTQSSRYLVKRTGEKVFLECVQDMDHENMFWYRQDPGLGLRLIYFSYDVKMKEKGDIPEGYSVSREKKERFSLILESASTNQTSMYLCASREWGTGELFFGEGSRLTVL.